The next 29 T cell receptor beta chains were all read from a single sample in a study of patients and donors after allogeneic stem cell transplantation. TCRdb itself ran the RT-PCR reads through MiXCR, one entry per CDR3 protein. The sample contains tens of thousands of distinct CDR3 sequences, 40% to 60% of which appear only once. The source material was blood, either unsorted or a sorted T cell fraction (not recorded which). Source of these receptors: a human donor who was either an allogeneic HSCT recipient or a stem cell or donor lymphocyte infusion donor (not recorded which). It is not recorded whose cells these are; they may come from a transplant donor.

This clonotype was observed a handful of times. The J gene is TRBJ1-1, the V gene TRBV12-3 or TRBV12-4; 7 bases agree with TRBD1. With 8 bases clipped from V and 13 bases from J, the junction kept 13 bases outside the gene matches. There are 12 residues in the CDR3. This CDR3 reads CASFRDRLMDFF. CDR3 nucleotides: TGTGCCAGCTTCCGGGACAGATTAATGGATTTCTTT.

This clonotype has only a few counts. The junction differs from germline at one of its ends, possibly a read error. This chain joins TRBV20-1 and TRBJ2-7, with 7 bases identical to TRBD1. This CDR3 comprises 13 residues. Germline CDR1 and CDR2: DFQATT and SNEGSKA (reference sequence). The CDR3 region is CSARDSIRAQGNF. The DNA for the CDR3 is TGCAGTGCTAGAGATTCAATTCGAGCACAGGGGAACTTC.

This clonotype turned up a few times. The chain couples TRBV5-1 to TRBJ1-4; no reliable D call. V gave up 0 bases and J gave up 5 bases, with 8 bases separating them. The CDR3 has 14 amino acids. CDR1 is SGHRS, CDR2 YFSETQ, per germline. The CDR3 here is CASSLDRTNEKLFF. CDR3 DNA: TGCGCCAGCAGCTTGGACAGAACAAATGAAAAACTGTTTTTT.

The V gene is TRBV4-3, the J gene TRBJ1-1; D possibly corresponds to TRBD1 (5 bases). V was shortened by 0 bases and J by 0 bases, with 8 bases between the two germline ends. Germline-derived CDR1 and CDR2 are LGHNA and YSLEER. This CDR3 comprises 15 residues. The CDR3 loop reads CASSQDPRVNTEAFF. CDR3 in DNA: TGCGCCAGCAGCCAAGATCCCAGGGTGAACACTGAAGCTTTCTTT.

CDR3 in DNA: TGTGCCAGCAGTTACTCTTCCTCCGGGACTAGCTCCTACGAGCAGTACTTC. This translates into CASSYSSSGTSSYEQYF. This chain connects TRBV6-5 to TRBJ2-7, with TRBD2 identical over 8 bases. The length of the CDR3 is 17 residues. CDR1 and CDR2 (germline): MNHEY, SVGAGI. The J segment lost 0 bases and the V segment lost 0 bases, leaving 7 bases of the junction unmatched.

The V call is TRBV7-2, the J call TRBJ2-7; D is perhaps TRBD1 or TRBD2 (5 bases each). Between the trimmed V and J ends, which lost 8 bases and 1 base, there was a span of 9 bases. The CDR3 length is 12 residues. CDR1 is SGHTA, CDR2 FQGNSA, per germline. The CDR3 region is CASRDRSYEQYF. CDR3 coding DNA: TGTGCCAGCCGGGACCGTTCCTACGAGCAGTACTTC.

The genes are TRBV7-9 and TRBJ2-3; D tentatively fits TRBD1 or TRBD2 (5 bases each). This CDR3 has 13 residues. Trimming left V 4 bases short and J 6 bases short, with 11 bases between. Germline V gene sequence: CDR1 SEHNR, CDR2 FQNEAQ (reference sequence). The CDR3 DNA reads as TGTGCCAGCAGCTACTTCGAGGGGGATACGCAGTATTTT. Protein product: CASSYFEGDTQYF.

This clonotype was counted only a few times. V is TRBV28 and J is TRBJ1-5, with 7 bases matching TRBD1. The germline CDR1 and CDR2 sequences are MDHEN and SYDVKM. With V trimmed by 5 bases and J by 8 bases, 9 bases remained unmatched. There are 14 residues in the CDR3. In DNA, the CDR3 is TGTGCCAGCAGTCCTCCTGACAGGGTTGAGCCCCAGCATTTT. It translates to CASSPPDRVEPQHF.

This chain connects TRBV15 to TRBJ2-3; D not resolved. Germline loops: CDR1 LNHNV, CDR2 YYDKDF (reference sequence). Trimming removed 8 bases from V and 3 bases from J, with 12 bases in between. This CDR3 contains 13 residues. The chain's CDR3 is CATQMEFTDTQYF. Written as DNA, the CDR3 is TGTGCCACCCAAATGGAATTTACAGATACGCAGTATTTT.

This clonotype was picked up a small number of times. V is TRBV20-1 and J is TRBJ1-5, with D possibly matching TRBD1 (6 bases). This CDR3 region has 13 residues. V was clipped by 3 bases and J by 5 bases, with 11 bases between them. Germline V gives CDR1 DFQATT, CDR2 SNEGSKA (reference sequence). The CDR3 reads CSASGDTYQPQHF. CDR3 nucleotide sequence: TGCAGTGCTAGTGGGGACACGTATCAGCCCCAGCATTTT.

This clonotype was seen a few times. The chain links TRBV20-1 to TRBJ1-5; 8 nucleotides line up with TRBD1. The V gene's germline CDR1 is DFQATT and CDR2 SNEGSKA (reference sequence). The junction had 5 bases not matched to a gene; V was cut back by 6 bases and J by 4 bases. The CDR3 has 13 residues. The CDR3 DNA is TGCAGTGCGGCAGGACAGGGTAATCAGCCCCAGCATTTT. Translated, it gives CSAAGQGNQPQHF.

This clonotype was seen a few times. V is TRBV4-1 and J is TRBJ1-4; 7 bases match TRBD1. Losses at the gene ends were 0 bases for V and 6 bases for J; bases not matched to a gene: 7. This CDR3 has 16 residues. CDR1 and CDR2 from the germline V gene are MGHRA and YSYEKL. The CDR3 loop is CASSQDRDSIDEKLFF. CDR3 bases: TGCGCCAGCAGCCAAGACCGGGACAGTATAGATGAAAAACTGTTTTTT.

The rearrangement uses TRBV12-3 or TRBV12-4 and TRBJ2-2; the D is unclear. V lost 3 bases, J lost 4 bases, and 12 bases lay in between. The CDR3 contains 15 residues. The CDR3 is CASSFGTLFTGELFF. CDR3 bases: TGTGCCAGCAGTTTCGGCACACTCTTCACCGGGGAGCTGTTTTTT.

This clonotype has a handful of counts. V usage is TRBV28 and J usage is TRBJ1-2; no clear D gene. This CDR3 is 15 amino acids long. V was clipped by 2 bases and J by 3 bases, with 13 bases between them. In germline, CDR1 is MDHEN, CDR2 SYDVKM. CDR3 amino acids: CASSLGPDGYYGYTF. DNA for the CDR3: TGTGCCAGCAGTTTAGGACCGGACGGATACTATGGCTACACCTTC.

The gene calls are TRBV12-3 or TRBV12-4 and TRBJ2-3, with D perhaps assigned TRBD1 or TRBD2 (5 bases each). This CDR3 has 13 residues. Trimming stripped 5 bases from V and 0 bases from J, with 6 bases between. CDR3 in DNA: TGTGCCAGCAGTCGGGACAGCACAGATACGCAGTATTTT. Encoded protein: CASSRDSTDTQYF.

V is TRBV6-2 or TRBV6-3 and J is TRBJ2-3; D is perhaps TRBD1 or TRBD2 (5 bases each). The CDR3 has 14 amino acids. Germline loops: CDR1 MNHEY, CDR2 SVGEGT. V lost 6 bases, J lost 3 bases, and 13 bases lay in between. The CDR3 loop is CASSRRELTDTQYF. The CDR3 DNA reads TGTGCCAGCAGCCGCAGGGAGCTAACAGATACGCAGTATTTT.

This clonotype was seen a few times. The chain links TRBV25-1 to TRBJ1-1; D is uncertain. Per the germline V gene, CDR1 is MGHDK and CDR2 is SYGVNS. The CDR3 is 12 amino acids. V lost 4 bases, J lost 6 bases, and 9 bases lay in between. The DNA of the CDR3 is TGTGCCAGCAGTGGGCAGGTTGCTGAAGCTTTCTTT. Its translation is CASSGQVAEAFF.

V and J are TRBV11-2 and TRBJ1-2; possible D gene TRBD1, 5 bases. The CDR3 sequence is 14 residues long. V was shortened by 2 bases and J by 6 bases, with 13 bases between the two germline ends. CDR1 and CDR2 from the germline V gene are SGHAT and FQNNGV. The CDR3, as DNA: TGTGCCAGCAGCTTAAGTCAGGGTAGGAATGGCTACACCTTC. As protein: CASSLSQGRNGYTF. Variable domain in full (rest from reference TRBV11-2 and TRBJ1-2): EAGVAQSPRYKIIEKRQSVAFWCNPISGHATLYWYQQILGQGPKLLIQFQNNGVVDDSQLPKDRFSAERLKGVDSTLKIQPAKLEDSAVYLCASSLSQGRNGYTFGSGTRLTVV.

The CDR3 protein is CASSLVGHSVPPYNEQFF. CDR3 DNA sequence: TGTGCCAGCAGTTTAGTGGGGCACTCGGTCCCCCCGTACAATGAGCAGTTCTTC. The V call is TRBV27, the J call TRBJ2-1; D perhaps matches TRBD1 (5 bases). Germline V gives CDR1 MNHEY, CDR2 SMNVEV (reference sequence). V was trimmed by 2 bases and J by 4 bases, leaving 21 bases between them. The CDR3 runs 18 residues.

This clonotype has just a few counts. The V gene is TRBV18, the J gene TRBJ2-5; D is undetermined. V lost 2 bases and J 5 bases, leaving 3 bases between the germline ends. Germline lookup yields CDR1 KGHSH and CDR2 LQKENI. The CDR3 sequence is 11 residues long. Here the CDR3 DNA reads TGTGCCAGCTCACCAGGGGAGACCCAGTACTTC. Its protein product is CASSPGETQYF.

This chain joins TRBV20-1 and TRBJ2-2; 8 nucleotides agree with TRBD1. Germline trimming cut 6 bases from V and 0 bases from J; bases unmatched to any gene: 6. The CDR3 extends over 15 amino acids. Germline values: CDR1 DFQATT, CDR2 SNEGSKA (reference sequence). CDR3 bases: TGCAGTGCCCCCGGACAGGGTTCGAACACCGGGGAGCTGTTTTTT. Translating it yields CSAPGQGSNTGELFF.

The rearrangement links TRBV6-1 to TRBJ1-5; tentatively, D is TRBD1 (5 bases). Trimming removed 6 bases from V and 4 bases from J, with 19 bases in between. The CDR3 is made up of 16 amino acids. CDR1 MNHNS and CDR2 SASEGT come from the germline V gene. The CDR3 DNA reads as TGTGCCAGCAGCATAACTCGTGGGGCCGTTAATCAGCCCCAGCATTTT. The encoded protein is CASSITRGAVNQPQHF.

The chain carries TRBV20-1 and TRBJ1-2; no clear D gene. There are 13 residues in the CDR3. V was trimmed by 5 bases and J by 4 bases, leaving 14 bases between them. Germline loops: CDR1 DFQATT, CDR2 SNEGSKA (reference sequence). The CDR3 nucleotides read TGCAGTGCTCCTGATTTAACTGGCTATGGCTACACCTTC. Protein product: CSAPDLTGYGYTF.

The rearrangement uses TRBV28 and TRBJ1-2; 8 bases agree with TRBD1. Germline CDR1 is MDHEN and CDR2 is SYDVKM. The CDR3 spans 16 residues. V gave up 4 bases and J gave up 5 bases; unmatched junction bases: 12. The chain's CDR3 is CASSSGQGSGNYGYTF. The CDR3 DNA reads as TGTGCCAGCAGTTCAGGACAGGGCAGCGGAAATTATGGCTACACCTTC.

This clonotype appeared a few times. The CDR3 coding sequence is TGTGCCATCAGTGAGATCGGGCTATCGTACACTGAAGCTTTCTTT. Its protein is CAISEIGLSYTEAFF. The chain joins TRBV10-3 to TRBJ1-1; D is unclear. CDR1 and CDR2 (germline): ENHRY, SYGVKD. Between the trimmed V and J ends, which lost 2 bases and 3 bases, there was a span of 13 bases. The CDR3 has 15 amino acids.

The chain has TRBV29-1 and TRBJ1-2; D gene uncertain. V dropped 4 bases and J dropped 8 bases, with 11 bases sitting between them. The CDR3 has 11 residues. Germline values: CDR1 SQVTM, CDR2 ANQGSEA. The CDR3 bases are TGCAGCGTTGTACGTGCGGACGGCTACACCTTC. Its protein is CSVVRADGYTF.

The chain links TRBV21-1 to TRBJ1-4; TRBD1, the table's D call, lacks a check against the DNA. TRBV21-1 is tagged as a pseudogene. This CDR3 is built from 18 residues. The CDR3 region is CASSNSYFRDSKNEKLFF. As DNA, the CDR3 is TGTGCCAGCAGCAACTCCTATTTCCGGGACAGCAAAAATGAAAAACTGTTTTTT.

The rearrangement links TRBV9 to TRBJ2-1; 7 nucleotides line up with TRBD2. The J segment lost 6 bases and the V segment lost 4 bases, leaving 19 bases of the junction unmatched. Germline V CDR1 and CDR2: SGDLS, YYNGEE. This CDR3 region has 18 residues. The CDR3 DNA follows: TGTGCCAGCAGCCAACCTCGGGAGGCAGGGCTTCTTTTCAATGAGCAGTTCTTC. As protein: CASSQPREAGLLFNEQFF. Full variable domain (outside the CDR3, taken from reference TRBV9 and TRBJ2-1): DSGVTQTPKHLITATGQRVTLRCSPRSGDLSVYWYQQSLDQGLQFLIQYYNGEERAKGNILERFSAQQFPDLHSELNLSSLELGDSALYFCASSQPREAGLLFNEQFFGPGTRLTVL.

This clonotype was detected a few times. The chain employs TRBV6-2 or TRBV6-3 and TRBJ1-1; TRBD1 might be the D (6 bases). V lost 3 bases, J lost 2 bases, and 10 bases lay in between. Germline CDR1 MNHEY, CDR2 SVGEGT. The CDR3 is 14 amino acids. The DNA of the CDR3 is TGTGCCAGCAGTTATGGGGGCCCTAACACTGAAGCTTTCTTT. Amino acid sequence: CASSYGGPNTEAFF.